The 26 T cell receptor beta chains reported below all come from one sample, sequenced in a study of T cells in women clearing cervical HPV infection. TCRdb's table, derived via immunoSEQ multiplex PCR, lists solely in-frame clones and lacks some. The sample table includes roughly 30,000 clones. Sequencing was carried out using blood buffy coat. The receptors derive from a woman between 18 and 69 years old with a cervical HPV16 infection that either progressed to CIN3+ or cleared (not recorded which).

Concerning this clone: A junction end diverges from the germline sequence, so it may reflect a read error. The read ends 3 residues before the CDR3 terminus; that terminus is restored from the germline J gene. The V call is TRBV7-9, the J call TRBJ2-5; D not resolved. The CDR3 is made up of 12 amino acids. The germline V gene has CDR1 SEHNR and CDR2 FQNEAQ (reference sequence). The sequenced CDR3 bases are TGTGCCAGCAGGCGGTACCAGGAGACC. Translating gives CASRRYQET. The entire CDR3 sequence reads CASRRYQETQYF.

Note on this clone: The CDR3 extends 3 residues past the end of the read, so its final part is completed from the germline J gene. This chain links TRBV6-2 or TRBV6-3 with TRBJ1-2, with a tentative D call TRBD1 (5 bases). With 2 bases removed from V and 1 base from J, the gap between germline ends came to 17 bases. Germline CDR1 reads MNHEY; CDR2 reads SVGEGT. CDR3 length: 17 residues. The DNA read from the CDR3 is TGTGCCAGCAGTTACGGAGATGACAGAACCAATAACTATGGC. Amino acids: CASSYGDDRTNNYG. The entire CDR3 protein reads CASSYGDDRTNNYGYTF.

About this clone itself: The CDR3 extends 3 residues past the end of the read, so its final part is completed from the germline J gene. This rearrangement joins TRBV2 to TRBJ1-1; tentative D call: TRBD1 (5 bases). There are 11 residues in the CDR3. V was pared by 11 bases and J by 1 base, with 8 bases between. Germline V gene lookup returns CDR1 SNHLY and CDR2 FYNNEI. The CDR3 bases that were read are TGTGCCGCGGGGGAGAACACTGAA. It codes for CAAGENTE. The whole CDR3 reads CAAGENTEAFF.

A word on this clone: The CDR3 extends 3 residues past the end of the read, so its final part is completed from the germline J gene. The chain employs TRBV18 and TRBJ2-1, with 12 bases that match TRBD2. Germline values: CDR1 KGHSH, CDR2 LQKENI. The CDR3 length is 17 residues. J gave up 5 bases and V 3 bases, and 8 bases lay outside the gene matches. The part of the CDR3 DNA that was read is TGTGCCAGCTCACCGTACGGGACTAGCGGGTTCAACAATGAG. Amino acid sequence: CASSPYGTSGFNNE. The whole CDR3 protein reads CASSPYGTSGFNNEQFF.

In regard to this clone: The CDR3 end is not reached by the read, which stops 3 residues before it; the germline J gene fills it in. The sample contains more than one DNA sequence encoding this CDR3. V usage is TRBV2 and J usage is TRBJ1-2, with D perhaps matching TRBD1 (5 bases). The length of the CDR3 is 12 residues. Looked up from germline, CDR1 is SNHLY and CDR2 is FYNNEI. Incomplete CDR3 DNA: TGTGCCAGCAGCGGCACCCGGGGGGGT. This sequence encodes CASSGTRGG. The CDR3 in full is CASSGTRGGYTF.

With regard to this clone: The read falls 3 residues short of the CDR3 end, and the missing part is taken from the germline J gene. The rearrangement joins TRBV29-1 to TRBJ1-2, with 7 bases matching TRBD1. Germline loops: CDR1 SQVTM, CDR2 ANQGSEA. This CDR3 has 12 amino acids. J gave up 6 bases and V 6 bases, and 7 bases lay outside the gene matches. The CDR3 bases that were read are TGCAGCGTGACAGGGCACGGGGATGGC. This translates into CSVTGHGDG. The full-length CDR3 reads as CSVTGHGDGYTF.

Here the CDR3 reads CASSDITDTQYF. The part of the CDR3 DNA that was read is TGTGCCAGCTCAGACATCACAGATACG. This chain links TRBV18 with TRBJ2-3; D remains ambiguous. The sequence runs out 3 residues before the end of the CDR3; the remainder is reconstructed from the germline J gene. Germline CDR1 KGHSH, CDR2 LQKENI. The CDR3 is 12 amino acids. The V and J ends lost 5 bases and 2 bases respectively, with 5 bases between them.

This CDR3 is CSASGDRGYGYTF. The DNA read from the CDR3 is TGCAGTGCTAGTGGGGACAGGGGCTATGGC. This chain connects TRBV20-1 to TRBJ1-2; 10 bases map to TRBD1. The CDR3 end falls 3 residues outside the read, so it is completed with the germline J gene. There are 13 residues in the CDR3. In germline, CDR1 is DFQATT, CDR2 SNEGSKA (reference sequence). The V segment lost 3 bases and the J segment 4 bases; nucleotides outside the gene matches: 2.

Note on this clone: The CDR3 is cut off 3 residues early in the read; its end comes from the germline J gene. The chain has TRBV20-1 and TRBJ2-3; 9 bases are a match to TRBD2. V shed 5 bases, J shed 8 bases, and the junction held 11 bases outside the gene matches. CDR1 DFQATT and CDR2 SNEGSKA come from the germline V gene (reference sequence). The CDR3 runs to 14 residues. The CDR3 DNA, read in part, is TGCAGTGCTTCTAGCGGGACCCCTCGGGGTACG. Protein: CSASSGTPRGT. The whole CDR3 protein reads CSASSGTPRGTQYF.

On this clone itself: The CDR3 is cut off 3 residues early in the read; its end comes from the germline J gene. This chain uses TRBV7-9 with TRBJ1-2; D is perhaps TRBD1 (6 bases). Germline V lookup: CDR1 SEHNR, CDR2 FQNEAQ (reference sequence). The CDR3 totals 14 residues. CDR3 loop: CASSPLSQGNDYTF. The sequenced part of the CDR3 DNA is TGTGCCAGCAGCCCCCTGAGTCAGGGGAACGAC.

CDR3 in amino acids: CASSPPGQHDYTF. The CDR3 DNA, read in part, is TGTGCCAGCTCACCCCCCGGACAACATGAC. The chain has TRBV18 and TRBJ1-2, with D tentatively TRBD1 (5 bases). The sequenced fragment ends 3 residues before the CDR3 boundary, so the rest is inferred from the germline J gene. The CDR3 is 13 residues long. Germline loops: CDR1 KGHSH, CDR2 LQKENI. Complete variable domain (other parts from reference TRBV18 and TRBJ1-2): NAGVMQNPRHLVRRRGQEARLRCSPMKGHSHVYWYRQLPEEGLKFMVYLQKENIIDESGMPKERFSAEFPKEGPSILRIQQVVRGDSAAYFCASSPPGQHDYTFGSGTRLTVV.

Of note for this clone: The read finishes 3 residues shy of the CDR3 end, and the germline J gene is used to complete it. V usage is TRBV20-1 and J usage is TRBJ2-1, with 9 bases that match TRBD1. The CDR3 length is 18 residues. With V trimmed by 3 bases and J by 8 bases, 20 bases remained unmatched. Looked up from germline, CDR1 is DFQATT and CDR2 is SNEGSKA (reference sequence). This CDR3 reads CSASPHRDRDVSGDEQFF. The CDR3 DNA, read in part, is TGCAGTGCTAGTCCCCACCGGGACAGGGACGTATCTGGGGATGAG.

A word on this clone: The read is 3 residues too short to cover the CDR3 end, so that end is filled in from the germline J gene. V is TRBV19 and J is TRBJ1-2; 9 nucleotides line up with TRBD1. The CDR3 length is 16 residues. The V gene's germline CDR1 is LNHDA and CDR2 SQIVND (reference sequence). The CDR3 DNA, read in part, is TGTGCCAGTAGTATCAACCGGGACAGGGTAAGGAATGAC. It yields the protein CASSINRDRVRND. In full, the CDR3 is CASSINRDRVRNDYTF.

For this clone: The sequenced fragment ends 3 residues before the CDR3 boundary, so the rest is inferred from the germline J gene. This sequence joins TRBV5-1 and TRBJ2-1; D is tentatively TRBD1 or TRBD2 (5 bases each). The ends were cut back, 4 bases at V and 0 bases at J, with 17 bases in the middle. The length of the CDR3 is 17 residues. The germline V gene has CDR1 SGHRS and CDR2 YFSETQ. The CDR3 region is CASSRLGPGSSYNEQFF. Incomplete CDR3 DNA: TGCGCCAGCAGCCGACTGGGCCCAGGGAGCTCCTACAATGAG.

Remarks on this clone: The CDR3 end falls 3 residues outside the read, so it is completed with the germline J gene. The chain employs TRBV18 and TRBJ1-2, with 7 positions matching TRBD1. The CDR3 runs 13 residues. The germline V gene encodes CDR1 KGHSH and CDR2 LQKENI. The CDR3 DNA, read in part, is TGTGCCAGCTCCCTGGACAGGTTAGGCGAC. It translates to CASSLDRLGD. In full, the CDR3 reads CASSLDRLGDYTF.

In regard to this clone: The read gets to within 3 residues of the CDR3 end, and the germline J gene fills in the rest. V gene TRBV19 combines with J gene TRBJ2-3; D is unresolved. The CDR3 consists of 14 residues. Germline loops: CDR1 LNHDA, CDR2 SQIVND (reference sequence). V was trimmed by 11 bases and J by 1 base, leaving 16 bases between them. CDR3: CASQYMSRTDTQYF. The sequenced part of the CDR3 DNA is TGTGCCTCCCAGTATATGTCTCGCACAGATACG.

With regard to this clone: Sequencing ends 3 residues short of the CDR3 end; the germline J gene provides the rest. The genes are TRBV6-2 or TRBV6-3 and TRBJ1-6; tentatively, D is TRBD1 (6 bases). The V gene's germline CDR1 is MNHEY and CDR2 SVGEGT. The CDR3 extends over 16 amino acids. V was cut by 6 bases and J by 7 bases, with 19 bases left in between. The CDR3 sequence: CASSYPRGQGNSPLHF. The covered CDR3 bases are TGTGCCAGCAGCTACCCAAGGGGCCAGGGGAATTCACCC.

As to this clone: The CDR3 extends 3 residues past the end of the read, so its final part is completed from the germline J gene. The rearrangement links TRBV7-3 to TRBJ2-7; a weak D match, TRBD1 (7 bases). V gave up 2 bases and J gave up 5 bases, with 10 bases separating them. The CDR3 contains 13 residues. Germline CDR1 and CDR2: SGHTA and FQGTGA. CDR3 bases read: TGTGCCAGCAGCTTAGACAGGGAGGACGAG. As protein: CASSLDREDE. The entire CDR3 sequence reads CASSLDREDEQYF.

On this clone: The read gets to within 3 residues of the CDR3 end, and the germline J gene fills in the rest. This chain links TRBV10-2 with TRBJ2-1; TRBD2 aligns across 11 bases. There are 15 residues in the CDR3. V was pared by 5 bases and J by 4 bases, with 4 bases of the junction left unmatched. Per germline, CDR1 WSHSY and CDR2 SAAADI. CDR3 in amino acids: CASSLTSGEYNEQFF. CDR3 DNA (partial): TGCGCCAGCAGTTTGACTAGCGGGGAGTACAATGAG.

Worth noting for this clone: The read halts 3 residues ahead of the CDR3 end, with the missing end drawn from the germline J gene. V gene TRBV5-1 combines with J gene TRBJ1-5; perhaps TRBD1 as D (5 bases). The CDR3 totals 15 residues. Trimming cost V 2 bases and J 2 bases, with 11 bases left between them. Per the germline V gene, CDR1 is SGHRS and CDR2 is YFSETQ. The CDR3 bases that were read are TGCGCCAGCAGCTTTACAGGTTCTCGCAATCAGCCC. Translated: CASSFTGSRNQP. The complete CDR3 reads CASSFTGSRNQPQHF.

On this clone itself: Read coverage stops 3 residues before the CDR3 terminus; the germline J gene supplies the remainder. V gene TRBV5-4 combines with J gene TRBJ1-2; TRBD1 agrees at 8 bases. V gave up 2 bases and J gave up 4 bases; unmatched junction bases: 4. From germline, CDR1 is SGHNT and CDR2 YYREEE (reference sequence). The CDR3 consists of 14 residues. The CDR3 reads CASSLQGGGYGYTF. Partial CDR3 DNA: TGTGCCAGCAGCTTACAGGGGGGGGGCTATGGC.

On this clone: The read ends 3 residues before the CDR3 terminus; that terminus is restored from the germline J gene. This chain joins TRBV19 and TRBJ2-5, with 8 bases aligning to TRBD2. The CDR3 consists of 17 residues. Germline V gene lookup returns CDR1 LNHDA and CDR2 SQIVND (reference sequence). The CDR3 sequence: CASSTLTQREPGETQYF. The sequenced part of the CDR3 DNA is TGTGCCAGTAGTACACTCACCCAGCGGGAGCCGGGGGAAACC.

Comments on this clone: The missing CDR3 end, 3 residues past where the read stops, is filled in from the germline J gene. V and J are TRBV18 and TRBJ2-5, with TRBD2 identical over 8 bases. This CDR3 region has 17 residues. V was pared by 5 bases and J by 5 bases, with 16 bases of the junction left unmatched. Germline V CDR1 and CDR2: KGHSH, LQKENI. The sequenced CDR3 bases are TGTGCCAGCTCATCCCGGTGGCTAGCGGGCAGCTTCGAGACC. Residues: CASSSRWLAGSFET. The whole CDR3 region reads CASSSRWLAGSFETQYF.

A remark on this clone: From the germline J gene comes the end of the CDR3, since the read stops 3 residues before it. The chain uses TRBV7-6 and TRBJ2-3; 7 bases align to TRBD2. This CDR3 region has 14 residues. Germline V lookup: CDR1 SGHVS, CDR2 FNYEAQ. The CDR3 protein is CASSLSRGRETQYF. The sequenced CDR3 bases are TGTGCCAGCAGCTTATCAAGAGGGCGGGAGACG. Looking up the rest from reference TRBV7-6 and TRBJ2-3 gives the full variable domain: GAGVSQSPRYKVTKRGQDVALRCDPISGHVSLYWYRQALGQGPEFLTYFNYEAQQDKSGLPNDRFSAERPEGSISTLTIQRTEQRDSAMYRCASSLSRGRETQYFGPGTRLTVL.

About this clone itself: The read falls 3 residues short of the CDR3 end, and the missing part is taken from the germline J gene. This chain uses TRBV20-1 with TRBJ2-3, with TRBD1 matching over 9 bases. From germline, CDR1 is DFQATT and CDR2 SNEGSKA (reference sequence). This CDR3 has 14 residues. V was pared by 6 bases and J by 2 bases, with 6 bases of the junction left unmatched. The CDR3 bases that were read are TGCAGTGCCCCGGGACAGGGAAACACAGATACG. Residues: CSAPGQGNTDT. The whole CDR3 is CSAPGQGNTDTQYF.

The CDR3 DNA, read in part, is TGTGCCTGGAGTAACACTAGACGAAGCACAGATACG. Translated: CAWSNTRRSTDT. The full CDR3 is CAWSNTRRSTDTQYF. The genes are TRBV30 and TRBJ2-3, with D possibly TRBD2 on 5 matching bases. The observed sequence ends 3 residues before the CDR3 terminus, with the missing tail filled in from the germline J gene. Germline CDR1 reads GTSNPN; CDR2 reads SVGIG (reference sequence). V gave up 2 bases and J gave up 0 bases, with 12 bases separating them. The CDR3 consists of 15 residues.